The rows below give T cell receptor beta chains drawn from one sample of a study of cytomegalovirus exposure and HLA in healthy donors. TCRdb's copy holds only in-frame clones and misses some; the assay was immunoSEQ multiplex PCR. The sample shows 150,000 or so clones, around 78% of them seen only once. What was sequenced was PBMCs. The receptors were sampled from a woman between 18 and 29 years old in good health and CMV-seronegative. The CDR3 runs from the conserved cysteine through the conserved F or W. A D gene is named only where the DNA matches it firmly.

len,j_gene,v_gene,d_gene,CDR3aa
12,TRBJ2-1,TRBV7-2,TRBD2,CASSSTSVRPFF
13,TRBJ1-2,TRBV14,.,CASSQIRERGYTF
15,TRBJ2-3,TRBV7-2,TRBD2,CASSLTGGPTDTQYF
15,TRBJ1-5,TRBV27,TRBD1,CASSGTGWGNQPQHF
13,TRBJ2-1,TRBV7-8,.,CASSLGPGNEQFF
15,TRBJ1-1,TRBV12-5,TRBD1,CASGLGTGVNTEAFF
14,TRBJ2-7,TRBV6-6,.,CASRPPGQRGEQYF
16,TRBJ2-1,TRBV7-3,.,CASSRRFGTENNEQFF
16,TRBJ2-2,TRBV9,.,CASSVATGSYTGELFF
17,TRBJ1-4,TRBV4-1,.,CASSQDPWPATNEKLFF
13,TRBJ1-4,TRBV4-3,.,CASSQVGSEKLFF
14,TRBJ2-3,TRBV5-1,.,CASRSREGPDTQYF
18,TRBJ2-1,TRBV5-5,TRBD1,CASSLAFYPGTAYNEQFF
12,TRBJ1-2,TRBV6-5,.,CASSYSGAGYTF
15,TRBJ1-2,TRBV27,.,CASSSVGRVGNGYTF
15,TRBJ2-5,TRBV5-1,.,CASSLAGAGWETQYF
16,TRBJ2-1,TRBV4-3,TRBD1,CASSQVQGASVNEQFF
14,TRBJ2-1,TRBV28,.,CASSLPGQINEQFF
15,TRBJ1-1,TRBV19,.,CASSIGAAGDTEAFF
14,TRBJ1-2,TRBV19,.,CASSFGGLDYGYTF
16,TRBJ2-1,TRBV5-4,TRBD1,CASSWGGTGVYNEQFF
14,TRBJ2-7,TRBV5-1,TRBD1,CASSPGNRGYEQYF
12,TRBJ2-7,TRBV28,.,CASSFGQYEQYF
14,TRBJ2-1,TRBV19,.,CASSQRTAYNEQFF
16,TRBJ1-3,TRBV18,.,CASSPYDPSSGNTIYF
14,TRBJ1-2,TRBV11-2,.,CASSLAGGYYGYTF
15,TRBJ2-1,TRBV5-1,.,CASSLPLVEGSEQFF
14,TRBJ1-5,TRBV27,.,CASSLTSNNQPQHF
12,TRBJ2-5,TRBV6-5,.,CASSPTEETQYF
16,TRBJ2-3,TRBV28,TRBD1,CASSPGTGTYTDTQYF
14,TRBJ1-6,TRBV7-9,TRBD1,CASSPGTGISPLHF
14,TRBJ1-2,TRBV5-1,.,CASSFSDSGYGYTF
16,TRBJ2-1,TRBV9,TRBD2,CASTRDPGTSGSEQFF
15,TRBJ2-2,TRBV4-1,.,CASSQATGGPGELFF
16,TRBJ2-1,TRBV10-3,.,CAISDRALGTYNEQFF
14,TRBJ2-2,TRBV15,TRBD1,CATSSRGFTGELFF
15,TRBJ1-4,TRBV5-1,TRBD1,CASSRGDSGIEKLFF
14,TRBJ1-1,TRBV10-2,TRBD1,CASGNGQGSTEAFF
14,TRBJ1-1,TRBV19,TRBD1,CASTIQGADTEAFF
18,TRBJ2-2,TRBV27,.,CASSTLFRGAVNTGELFF
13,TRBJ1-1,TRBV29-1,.,CSVYGRMNTEAFF
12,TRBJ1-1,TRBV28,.,CASSSDLLRAFF
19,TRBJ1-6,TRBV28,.,CASSLWQGRRSSYNSPLHF
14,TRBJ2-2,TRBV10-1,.,CASSRQAGTGELFF
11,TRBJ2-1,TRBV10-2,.,CASSGYNEQFF